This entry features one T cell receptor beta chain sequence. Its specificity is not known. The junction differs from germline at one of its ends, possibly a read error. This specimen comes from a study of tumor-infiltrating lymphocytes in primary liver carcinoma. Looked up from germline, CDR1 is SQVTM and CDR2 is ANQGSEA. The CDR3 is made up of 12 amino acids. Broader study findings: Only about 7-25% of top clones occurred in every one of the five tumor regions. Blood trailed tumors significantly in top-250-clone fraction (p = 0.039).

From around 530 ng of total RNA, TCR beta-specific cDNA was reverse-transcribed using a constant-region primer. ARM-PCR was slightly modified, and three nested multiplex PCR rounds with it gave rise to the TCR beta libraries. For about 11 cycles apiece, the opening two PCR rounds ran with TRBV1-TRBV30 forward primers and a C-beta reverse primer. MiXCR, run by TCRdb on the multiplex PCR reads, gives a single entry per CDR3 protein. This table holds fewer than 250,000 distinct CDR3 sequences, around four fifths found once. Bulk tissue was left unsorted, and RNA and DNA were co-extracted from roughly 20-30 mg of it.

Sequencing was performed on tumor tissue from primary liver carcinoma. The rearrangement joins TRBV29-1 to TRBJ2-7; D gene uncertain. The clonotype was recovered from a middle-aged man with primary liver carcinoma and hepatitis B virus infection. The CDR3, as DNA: TGCAGCGTTATGGACGCACCCGGCGAGCAATACTTC. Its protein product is CSVMDAPGEQYF.